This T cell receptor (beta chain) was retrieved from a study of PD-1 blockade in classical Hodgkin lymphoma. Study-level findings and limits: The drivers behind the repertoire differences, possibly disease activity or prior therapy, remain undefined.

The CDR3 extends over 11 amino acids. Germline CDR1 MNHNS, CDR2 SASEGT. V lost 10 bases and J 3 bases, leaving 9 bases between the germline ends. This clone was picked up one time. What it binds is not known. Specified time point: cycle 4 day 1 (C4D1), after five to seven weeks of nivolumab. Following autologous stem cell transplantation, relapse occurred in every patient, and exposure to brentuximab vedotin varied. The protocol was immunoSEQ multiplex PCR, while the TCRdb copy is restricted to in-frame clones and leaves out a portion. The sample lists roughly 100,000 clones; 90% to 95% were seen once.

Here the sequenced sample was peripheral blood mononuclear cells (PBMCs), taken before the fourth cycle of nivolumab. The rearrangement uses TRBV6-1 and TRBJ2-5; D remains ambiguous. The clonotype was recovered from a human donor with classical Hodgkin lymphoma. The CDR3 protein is CATAPKETQYF. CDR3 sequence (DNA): TGTGCCACCGCGCCGAAAGAGACCCAGTACTTC.